Sequencing of this TCR beta chain was carried out in a study of cytomegalovirus exposure and HLA in healthy donors. Overall study results and limits: The study labeled 170 or so TCR beta chains cytomegalovirus-associated. Both high specificity and high sensitivity reportedly marked the classifier's diagnosis of cytomegalovirus status.

Points on this clone: Its antigen is unknown.

The V gene's germline CDR1 is MGHRA and CDR2 YSYEKL. The CDR3 is made up of 17 amino acids. Trimming shortened V by 3 bases and J by 8 bases, and 23 bases separated the two germline ends. Using immunoSEQ multiplex PCR, the repertoire was profiled, and TCRdb retains in-frame clones only, with some absent. The sample shows some 330,000 clones, around 86% of them seen only once. The TCR originated in a woman younger than 35 in good health and CMV-seronegative. Sequencing was performed on PBMCs. V usage is TRBV4-1 and J usage is TRBJ2-1, with TRBD2 as a possible D gene (5 bases). CDR3 sequence (DNA): TGCGCCAGCAGCCATATAGTACTAGTGAAGGAAATCGATGAGCAGTTCTTC. Amino acids: CASSHIVLVKEIDEQFF.